The 29 T cell receptor beta chains given below trace back to one sample, sequenced in a study of response to subunit inactivated influenza vaccine. Using its own MiXCR run on the RT-PCR reads, TCRdb lists one record per CDR3 protein. The table has around 570,000 distinct CDR3 sequences, over 9% seen once. The same specimen was also included in a second study, on T cells expressing NK-cell markers. As reported in that work: 5'RACE template switching built TCR beta cDNA with unique molecular identifiers.

Sequenced material: PBMCs from blood, taken on the day of vaccination. The receptors stem from a man aged 45-65 years who received an inactivated influenza vaccine.

This clonotype was seen ten or more times. The gene calls are TRBV6-1 and TRBJ1-1; D is unclear. Germline V gene lookup returns CDR1 MNHNS and CDR2 SASEGT. The CDR3 sequence is 13 residues long. Trimming took off 7 bases at V and 4 bases at J, with 13 bases between the two ends. This CDR3 is CASNAGWSTEAFF. CDR3 DNA sequence: TGTGCCAGCAATGCGGGATGGAGCACTGAAGCTTTCTTT.

This clonotype was seen more than once but under ten times. V usage is TRBV14 and J usage is TRBJ2-2; D unresolved. The CDR3 has 12 amino acids. The V end was cut by 3 bases, the J end by 6 bases, with 5 bases between. CDR1 and CDR2 (germline): SGHDN, FVKESK. The DNA of the CDR3 is TGTGCCAGCAGCCATTTGGCCGGGGAGCTGTTTTTT. This sequence encodes CASSHLAGELFF.

The sample holds many counts of this clonotype. J is TRBJ2-5 and V is TRBV20-1; 7 bases line up with TRBD1. CDR1 DFQATT and CDR2 SNEGSKA come from the germline V gene (reference sequence). The CDR3 consists of 14 residues. The CDR3 spells CSTARGQLMETQYF. CDR3 bases: TGCAGCACCGCCCGGGGACAGCTAATGGAGACCCAGTACTTC.

The table lists this clonotype with many counts. The CDR3 bases are TGTGCCAGCAGCCGTCGGACTAGCGGGGGGTCCGGGGAGCTGTTTTTT. Translated, it gives CASSRRTSGGSGELFF. The chain uses TRBV4-2 and TRBJ2-2; 14 bases are a match to TRBD2. Looked up from germline, CDR1 is LGHNA and CDR2 is YNFKEQ. V shed 4 bases and J 6 bases; nucleotides not matched to a gene: 4. This CDR3 has 16 amino acids.

This clonotype was counted a few times. The chain recombines TRBV5-6 with TRBJ2-7; D unresolved. The CDR3 loop spans 14 amino acids. Germline CDR1 reads SGHDT; CDR2 reads YYEEEE. V was shortened by 1 base and J by 2 bases, with 10 bases between the two germline ends. The CDR3 loop reads CASSLMGSTYEQYF. The CDR3 DNA reads as TGTGCCAGCAGCTTGATGGGCAGTACCTACGAGCAGTACTTC.

This clonotype was observed a handful of times. The chain joins TRBV9 to TRBJ2-1; 9 positions agree with TRBD2. V shed 0 bases and J 7 bases; nucleotides not matched to a gene: 11. This CDR3 is 17 amino acids long. Germline V gene data show CDR1 as SGDLS and CDR2 as YYNGEE. CDR3 protein: CASSVATLLAGVNEQFF. The CDR3 DNA is TGTGCCAGCAGCGTAGCTACGTTGTTAGCGGGGGTAAATGAGCAGTTCTTC.

There are a few counts of this clonotype. V and J are TRBV7-8 and TRBJ2-1; 11 bases agree with TRBD1. Germline trimming cut 6 bases from V and 1 base from J; bases unmatched to any gene: 14. This CDR3 has 19 residues. Germline V gives CDR1 SGHVS, CDR2 FQNEAQ. The CDR3 region has the DNA TGTGCCAGCAGTCTTTTTGGACAGGGGGCGCGAAGGTCCTACAATGAGCAGTTCTTC. Protein sequence: CASSLFGQGARRSYNEQFF.

This clonotype was found a few times. The chain couples TRBV12-3 or TRBV12-4 to TRBJ2-7, with D tentatively TRBD1 or TRBD2 (5 bases each). Between the trimmed V and J ends, which lost 3 bases and 0 bases, there was a span of 12 bases. This CDR3 has 15 amino acids. CDR3 DNA sequence: TGTGCCAGCAGTTTTGGGACGTCGAGCTCCTACGAGCAGTACTTC. Translating it yields CASSFGTSSSYEQYF.

This clonotype was counted a few times. The CDR3: CSARDLAGGDYNEQFF. CDR3 DNA: TGCAGTGCTAGAGACTTGGCGGGAGGGGACTACAATGAGCAGTTCTTC. This rearrangement joins TRBV20-1 to TRBJ2-1; TRBD2 aligns across 9 bases. Germline-derived CDR1 and CDR2 are DFQATT and SNEGSKA (reference sequence). This CDR3 spans 16 amino acids. With V trimmed by 0 bases and J by 3 bases, 6 bases remained unmatched.

This clonotype has only a few counts. The chain has TRBV20-1 and TRBJ2-3, with 11 bases that match TRBD1. Trimming took 3 bases from V and 7 from J; bases not matched to a gene: 6. The CDR3 spans 14 residues. From germline, CDR1 is DFQATT and CDR2 SNEGSKA (reference sequence). CDR3 coding DNA: TGCAGTGCTAGCCGGGACAGGGGGGTGAATACGCAGTATTTT. This encodes CSASRDRGVNTQYF.

This clonotype appeared a single time. The CDR3 region has the DNA TGTGCCAGCAGCCAAGATGATGATAAAACGGAGCAGTACTTC. Translated, it gives CASSQDDDKTEQYF. This rearrangement joins TRBV4-2 to TRBJ2-7; D is unresolved. CDR3 size: 14 residues. Trimming left V 0 bases short and J 7 bases short, with 13 bases between. CDR1 is LGHNA, CDR2 YNFKEQ, per germline.

The V gene is TRBV7-8, the J gene TRBJ2-3, with 9 bases lining up with TRBD2. The CDR3 runs 17 residues. The germline gives CDR1 SGHVS, CDR2 FQNEAQ. The ends lost 5 bases at V and 5 bases at J; junction bases unmatched: 14. CDR3 in DNA: TGTGCCAGCAGCCCTCGGACTAGCGCCCTACCCCTAGATACGCAGTATTTT. It is translated as CASSPRTSALPLDTQYF. Together with reference TRBV7-8 and TRBJ2-3, the CDR3 gives the full variable domain: GAGVSQSPRYKVAKRGQDVALRCDPISGHVSLFWYQQALGQGPEFLTYFQNEAQLDKSGLPSDRFFAERPEGSVSTLKIQRTQQEDSAVYLCASSPRTSALPLDTQYFGPGTRLTVL.

This clonotype was observed a few times. The chain is built from TRBV5-6 and TRBJ1-4; D is unresolved. The CDR3 is 14 residues long. Germline CDR1 and CDR2: SGHDT and YYEEEE. V lost 4 bases to trimming and J lost 8 bases, with 15 bases between them. DNA of the CDR3: TGTGCCAGCAGCCTATTCGACTTGGACGAAAAACTGTTTTTT. This gives the protein CASSLFDLDEKLFF. The complete variable domain, with remaining parts taken from reference TRBV5-6 and TRBJ1-4, reads DAGVTQSPTHLIKTRGQQVTLRCSPKSGHDTVSWYQQALGQGPQFIFQYYEEEERQRGNFPDRFSGHQFPNYSSELNVNALLLGDSALYLCASSLFDLDEKLFFGSGTQLSVL.

The sample holds many counts of this clonotype. The V call is TRBV3-1, the J call TRBJ2-1; D may correspond to TRBD1 or TRBD2 (5 bases each). Germline-derived CDR1 and CDR2 are LGHDT and YNNKEL (reference sequence). There are 16 residues in the CDR3. Trimming pared 2 bases from V and 6 bases from J, leaving 17 bases between. CDR3 sequence (DNA): TGTGCCAGCAGCCAACTCACACTAGGGGCATTCAATGAGCAGTTCTTC. It encodes CASSQLTLGAFNEQFF.

This clonotype occurred a few times. The chain carries TRBV14 and TRBJ2-5, with 11 nucleotides matching TRBD2. Germline trimming cut 6 bases from V and 12 bases from J; bases unmatched to any gene: 12. CDR1 SGHDN and CDR2 FVKESK come from the germline V gene. The CDR3 has 14 residues. The CDR3 reads CASSRYSMGLAEYF. The CDR3 coding sequence is TGTGCCAGCAGTCGGTACAGTATGGGACTAGCGGAGTACTTC.

The genes are TRBV7-2 and TRBJ2-3; D uncertain. V gave up 4 bases and J gave up 0 bases, with 14 bases separating them. This CDR3 is built from 16 residues. The germline gives CDR1 SGHTA, CDR2 FQGNSA. The CDR3 loop is CASSSWRHPSTDTQYF. The CDR3 nucleotides read TGTGCCAGCAGCTCCTGGAGACACCCTAGCACAGATACGCAGTATTTT.

This clonotype was counted at least ten times. The gene calls are TRBV19 and TRBJ2-2; D unresolved. The V gene's germline CDR1 is LNHDA and CDR2 SQIVND (reference sequence). Trimming left V 10 bases short and J 4 bases short, with 19 bases between. This CDR3 region has 15 residues. The CDR3 DNA reads TGTGCCACTACCGGTCGCGTGACGAGCACCGGGGAGCTGTTTTTT. Translated: CATTGRVTSTGELFF.

The V and J genes are TRBV11-2 and TRBJ2-7; 9 bases are a match to TRBD1. Germline V gene sequence: CDR1 SGHAT, CDR2 FQNNGV. V lost 1 base and J lost 2; bases outside the gene matches: 3. The CDR3 contains 15 residues. The CDR3 protein is CASSLGTGEPYEQYF. In nucleotides, the CDR3 is TGTGCCAGCAGCTTAGGGACAGGGGAACCCTACGAGCAGTACTTC.

This clonotype was observed a handful of times. This sequence joins TRBV4-3 and TRBJ2-3; 7 nucleotides match TRBD2. In germline, CDR1 is LGHNA, CDR2 YSLEER. The length of the CDR3 is 16 residues. V trimming: 1 base; J trimming: 4 bases; junction bases outside the gene matches: 8. As DNA, the CDR3 is TGCGCCAGCAGCCAAGGAAGCGGGGTTGGGTCAGATACGCAGTATTTT. Protein sequence: CASSQGSGVGSDTQYF.

This sequence joins TRBV12-3 or TRBV12-4 and TRBJ2-7; 9 bases line up with TRBD1. There are 14 residues in the CDR3. J gave up 0 bases and V 8 bases, and 5 bases lay outside the gene matches. CDR3 bases: TGTGCCAGCCTGGGGACAGGGAGCTCCTACGAGCAGTACTTC. The encoded protein is CASLGTGSSYEQYF.

This clonotype showed up many times. The CDR3 is CASSQAPPGQGNTGELFF. For the CDR3, the DNA is TGTGCCAGCAGCCAAGCTCCTCCGGGACAGGGGAACACCGGGGAGCTGTTTTTT. This chain connects TRBV4-2 to TRBJ2-2; TRBD1 matches at 9 bases. The V gene end was trimmed by 1 base and the J gene end by 1 base; junction bases not matched to a gene: 7. The CDR3 loop spans 18 amino acids. The germline V gene has CDR1 LGHNA and CDR2 YNFKEQ.

This clonotype has just a few counts. The V and J genes are TRBV6-1 and TRBJ2-5; the D call may be TRBD1 or TRBD2 (5 bases each). V lost 7 bases and J 4 bases, leaving 16 bases between the germline ends. Germline CDR1 and CDR2: MNHNS and SASEGT. The CDR3 totals 14 residues. The CDR3 loop is CASTPSGAPETQYF. CDR3 sequence (DNA): TGTGCCAGCACCCCCTCCGGGGCCCCAGAGACCCAGTACTTC.

The rearrangement joins TRBV5-1 to TRBJ2-7; D is ambiguous. This CDR3 region has 12 residues. In germline, CDR1 is SGHRS, CDR2 YFSETQ. V was pared by 10 bases and J by 3 bases, with 14 bases between. CDR3 in DNA: TGCGCCCAAAGGGTCGAGAGCTACGAGCAGTACTTC. Protein sequence: CAQRVESYEQYF.

This clonotype has ten or more counts. V gene TRBV9 combines with J gene TRBJ2-7; 10 nucleotides agree with TRBD2. CDR1 SGDLS and CDR2 YYNGEE come from the germline V gene. This CDR3 spans 14 amino acids. The trim removed 4 bases at V and 5 bases at J, leaving 6 bases unmatched. In DNA form, the CDR3 reads TGTGCCAGCAGCCTTAGCGGGAGGTACGACGAGCAGTACTTC. This sequence encodes CASSLSGRYDEQYF.

This clonotype has only a few counts. The rearrangement links TRBV5-1 to TRBJ2-5; a possible D gene is TRBD2 (5 bases). CDR1 is SGHRS, CDR2 YFSETQ, per germline. Trimming pared 2 bases from V and 10 bases from J, leaving 12 bases between. The CDR3 is 12 amino acids. The CDR3 DNA follows: TGCGCCAGCAGCTTAGACCGGGAAAACCAGTACTTC. This translates into CASSLDRENQYF.

The chain is built from TRBV6-2 or TRBV6-3 and TRBJ2-7, with TRBD2 matching over 10 bases. The CDR3 extends over 14 amino acids. The ends lost 7 bases at V and 9 bases at J; junction bases unmatched: 12. Germline lookup yields CDR1 MNHEY and CDR2 SVGEGT. CDR3 sequence reads: CASIEAGGRFAQYF. The CDR3 DNA follows: TGTGCCAGCATCGAAGCGGGGGGGCGGTTCGCGCAGTACTTC.

This clonotype was recorded a few times. The V gene is TRBV5-5, the J gene TRBJ2-5, with D hard to call. V gave up 2 bases and J gave up 5 bases, with 10 bases separating them. This CDR3 has 13 residues. The germline gives CDR1 SGHKS, CDR2 YYEKEE (reference sequence). CDR3 sequence reads: CASSLIRRETQYF. The CDR3 DNA is TGTGCCAGCAGCTTAATCAGACGGGAGACCCAGTACTTC.

This clonotype was found a few times. The CDR3 coding sequence is TGTGCCAGCAGCGCAAGAGTGGCTCTCGAGCAGTACTTC. Translation gives CASSARVALEQYF. The chain employs TRBV4-2 and TRBJ2-7; D uncertain. Germline values: CDR1 LGHNA, CDR2 YNFKEQ. The V end was cut by 5 bases, the J end by 6 bases, with 14 bases between. The CDR3 is 13 residues long.

The gene calls are TRBV18 and TRBJ1-4, with D possibly matching TRBD1 (5 bases). CDR1 and CDR2 from the germline V gene are KGHSH and LQKENI. Trimming took 4 bases from V and 5 from J, leaving 14 bases between them. The CDR3 runs 15 residues. Here the CDR3 DNA reads TGTGCCAGCTCACTACCGGGACGGGGGAATGAAAAACTGTTTTTT. This gives the protein CASSLPGRGNEKLFF. Supplemented by reference TRBV18 and TRBJ1-4, the full variable domain reads NAGVMQNPRHLVRRRGQEARLRCSPMKGHSHVYWYRQLPEEGLKFMVYLQKENIIDESGMPKERFSAEFPKEGPSILRIQQVVRGDSAAYFCASSLPGRGNEKLFFGSGTQLSVL.